These 19 T cell receptor beta chains were all obtained from the same sample, sequenced in a study of control samples from healthy donors and cancer patients. Clones were read by immunoSEQ multiplex PCR, and TCRdb kept only the in-frame ones, dropping some. The profile shows about 170,000 clones, 90% to 95% of them singletons. The sequenced material came from blood. The receptors were gathered from a woman in her twenties or thirties in good health.

The rearrangement links TRBV6-1 to TRBJ2-1; D may be TRBD2 (6 bases). Germline CDR1 and CDR2: MNHNS and SASEGT. The CDR3 extends over 14 amino acids. Trimming removed 0 bases from V and 8 bases from J, with 11 bases in between. The CDR3 region is CASSEAPGSDEQFF. For the CDR3, the DNA is TGTGCCAGCAGTGAAGCGCCCGGGAGCGATGAGCAGTTCTTC.

This chain connects TRBV19 to TRBJ1-4, with D possibly TRBD1 on 5 matching bases. The CDR3 has 14 residues. Per germline, CDR1 LNHDA and CDR2 SQIVND (reference sequence). Trimming took 4 bases from V and 2 from J, leaving 8 bases between them. CDR3 amino acids: CASSSGGTNEKLFF. In nucleotides, the CDR3 is TGTGCCAGTAGTAGCGGGGGGACTAATGAAAAACTGTTTTTT.

V gene TRBV19 combines with J gene TRBJ2-7; TRBD2 matches 8 bases. Germline V CDR1 and CDR2: LNHDA, SQIVND (reference sequence). The junction had 8 bases not matched to a gene; V was cut back by 3 bases and J by 4 bases. The CDR3 runs to 15 residues. The CDR3 bases are TGTGCCAGTAGTATGAAAGCGGGGGCCGCATACGAGCAGTACTTC. Protein sequence: CASSMKAGAAYEQYF.

V and J are TRBV2 and TRBJ2-1; 11 bases match TRBD2. The CDR3 is 12 amino acids. Germline V gene data show CDR1 as SNHLY and CDR2 as FYNNEI. J lost 9 bases, V lost 7 bases, and 2 bases had no gene match. The CDR3 DNA reads as TGTGCCAGCACCACTAGCGGGGGTGAGCAGTTCTTC. As protein: CASTTSGGEQFF.

This chain connects TRBV6-6 to TRBJ1-2; D is unresolved. CDR3 length equals 15 residues. The V gene's germline CDR1 is MNHNY and CDR2 SVGAGI (reference sequence). The V end was cut by 2 bases, the J end by 1 base, with 11 bases between. The CDR3 region has the DNA TGTGCCAGCAGTTACGGTCCGGGCCGTAACTATGGCTACACCTTC. Its translation is CASSYGPGRNYGYTF.

The rearrangement joins TRBV12-3 or TRBV12-4 to TRBJ2-5, with 10 positions matching TRBD2. The CDR3 has 13 residues. J lost 5 bases, V lost 5 bases, and 2 bases had no gene match. The CDR3 coding sequence is TGTGCCAGCAGTAGCGGGAGGGGGGAGACCCAGTACTTC. Translating gives CASSSGRGETQYF.

J is TRBJ2-7 and V is TRBV7-3; no definite D call. Trimming cost V 0 bases and J 0 bases, with 6 bases left between them. The germline gives CDR1 SGHTA, CDR2 FQGTGA. The CDR3 spans 14 residues. CDR3 nucleotide sequence: TGTGCCAGCAGCTTAACGGGCCTCTCCTACGAGCAGTACTTC. Residues: CASSLTGLSYEQYF.

The chain carries TRBV18 and TRBJ2-7; 7 nucleotides align to TRBD2. The germline V gene has CDR1 KGHSH and CDR2 LQKENI. Losses at the gene ends were 0 bases for V and 2 bases for J; bases not matched to a gene: 4. The length of the CDR3 is 15 residues. The CDR3 region has the DNA TGTGCCAGCTCACCACCGTCGAGCGGGACCTACGAGCAGTACTTC. Its translation: CASSPPSSGTYEQYF. The whole variable domain, filled in from reference TRBV18 and TRBJ2-7, reads NAGVMQNPRHLVRRRGQEARLRCSPMKGHSHVYWYRQLPEEGLKFMVYLQKENIIDESGMPKERFSAEFPKEGPSILRIQQVVRGDSAAYFCASSPPSSGTYEQYFGPGTRLTVT.

This chain connects TRBV24-1 to TRBJ2-2; 10 bases map to TRBD2. Trimming cost V 5 bases and J 6 bases; bases outside gene matches: 5. Germline loops: CDR1 KGHDR, CDR2 SFDVKD. The CDR3 loop spans 15 amino acids. CDR3 nucleotide sequence: TGTGCCACCAGTGCTCCTGGGACTAGCGCCGGGGAGCTGTTTTTT. This codes for CATSAPGTSAGELFF.

The V and J genes are TRBV3-1 (or the pseudogene TRBV3-2) and TRBJ1-1; 11 nucleotides agree with TRBD1. Germline loops: CDR1 LGHDT, CDR2 YNNKEL (reference sequence). Trimming took 4 bases from V and 4 from J; bases not matched to a gene: 5. The CDR3 length is 15 residues. The DNA for the CDR3 is TGTGCCAGCAGCCGGAGCGGGACAGGGGGCACTGAAGCTTTCTTT. Translated, it gives CASSRSGTGGTEAFF.

The V call is TRBV4-2, the J call TRBJ1-2; no firm D call. V was trimmed by 1 base and J by 0 bases, leaving 9 bases between them. From germline, CDR1 is LGHNA and CDR2 YNFKEQ. The CDR3 extends over 15 amino acids. The CDR3 DNA reads TGTGCCAGCAGCCAAGTTTTAGGTGCTAACTATGGCTACACCTTC. This translates into CASSQVLGANYGYTF.

The chain links TRBV5-4 to TRBJ1-4; 9 nucleotides align to TRBD1. Germline V gene lookup returns CDR1 SGHNT and CDR2 YYREEE (reference sequence). Trimming removed 4 bases from V and 3 bases from J; junction bases left unmatched: 7. This CDR3 has 16 residues. The CDR3 DNA reads TGTGCCAGCAGCCCCGGGACAGGGACCCCTAATGAAAAACTGTTTTTT. This encodes CASSPGTGTPNEKLFF.

Regarding this clone: A read error may produce the germline difference seen at one junction end. The chain has TRBV6-5 and TRBJ1-3, with 7 nucleotides matching TRBD1. Germline V gene lookup returns CDR1 MNHEY and CDR2 SVGAGI. The CDR3 has 15 amino acids. The CDR3 sequence is CAGSPTQGSGNTIYF. Here the CDR3 DNA reads TGTGCCGGCAGTCCCACACAGGGGTCTGGAAACACCATATATTTT.

The chain couples TRBV6-5 to TRBJ1-6; 7 bases are a match to TRBD1. CDR1 MNHEY and CDR2 SVGAGI come from the germline V gene. The CDR3 is 13 amino acids. Unmatched junction bases numbered 5, after V lost 8 bases and J lost 7 bases. The CDR3 region is CASEDRLNSPLHF. The CDR3 DNA is TGTGCCAGCGAGGACAGGTTAAATTCACCCCTCCACTTT.

The chain couples TRBV27 to TRBJ1-1; 7 bases fit TRBD1. Per the germline V gene, CDR1 is MNHEY and CDR2 is SMNVEV (reference sequence). With V trimmed by 5 bases and J by 0 bases, 6 bases remained unmatched. The length of the CDR3 is 15 residues. The CDR3 sequence: CASSPLDRVNTEAFF. CDR3 nucleotides: TGTGCCAGCAGTCCTCTCGACAGGGTGAACACTGAAGCTTTCTTT.

The chain is built from TRBV7-3 and TRBJ2-6; TRBD2 might be the D (5 bases). V lost 7 bases and J lost 1, with 17 bases in between. Per the germline V gene, CDR1 is SGHTA and CDR2 is FQGTGA. CDR3 length: 17 amino acids. The CDR3 DNA reads as TGTGCCAGCACCCTAATTGGCCGAGGGTCTGGGGCCAACGTCCTGACTTTC. Translation gives CASTLIGRGSGANVLTF.

The chain is built from TRBV3-1 (or the pseudogene TRBV3-2) and TRBJ1-6, with 10 bases that match TRBD1. From germline, CDR1 is LGHDT and CDR2 YNNKEL (reference sequence). The CDR3 runs to 14 residues. The junction had 2 bases not matched to a gene; V was cut back by 4 bases and J by 8 bases. CDR3: CASSPGTGDSPLHF. The CDR3 nucleotides are TGTGCCAGCAGCCCCGGGACAGGGGATTCACCCCTCCACTTT.

The CDR3, as DNA: TGTGCCAGCTCACCACGCGGGACAGCTAATGAAAAACTGTTTTTT. Protein product: CASSPRGTANEKLFF. The genes are TRBV18 and TRBJ1-4; 7 positions agree with TRBD1. The CDR3 covers 15 residues. Germline values: CDR1 KGHSH, CDR2 LQKENI. The junction had 2 bases not matched to a gene; V was cut back by 1 base and J by 3 bases. The full variable domain, its missing parts supplied by reference TRBV18 and TRBJ1-4, is NAGVMQNPRHLVRRRGQEARLRCSPMKGHSHVYWYRQLPEEGLKFMVYLQKENIIDESGMPKERFSAEFPKEGPSILRIQQVVRGDSAAYFCASSPRGTANEKLFFGSGTQLSVL.

The chain combines TRBV7-3 with TRBJ1-1; D unclear. Germline V gene lookup returns CDR1 SGHTA and CDR2 FQGTGA. V lost 2 bases to trimming and J lost 1 base, with 5 bases between them. There are 13 residues in the CDR3. The CDR3 nucleotides read TGTGCCAGCAGCTTACTTCAGAACACTGAAGCTTTCTTT. Residues: CASSLLQNTEAFF.